This T cell receptor beta chain stems from a study of T cells in narcolepsy (dated by TCRdb to the late 2010s). At the level of the whole study: Patients with narcolepsy type 1 or type 2 (NT1, NT2) were enrolled in the study together with healthy control donors. The study used TCR Vbeta sequencing to track clonotypes in blood and CSF while looking for autoreactive T cells in narcolepsy patients that target self-antigens of hypocretin neurons (hypocretin, TRIB2).

At the junction V is shortened by 2 bases and J by 3 bases; bases outside the gene matches: 3. The germline V gene sets CDR1 to MNHNS and CDR2 to SASEGT. The CDR3 spans 15 residues, from the cysteine through the phenylalanine. Here the CDR3 DNA is all that survives: 45 bases in frame from base 1. Libraries came from the immunoSEQ multiplex PCR assay. The source is immuneACCESS, and TCRdb retained only in-frame sequences with V and J called. Part of the clones is not carried over; for the studies checked, unresolved V genes explain less than half of this, and the remainder is unexplained. The sample has about 27,000 clones on record, around 78% of them singletons. Almost 3.5% of the sample comes from the top ten. For TCR Vbeta sequencing, memory CD4+ T cells were sorted ex vivo from the peripheral blood of both healthy controls and narcolepsy patients. Study-wide conclusions, independent of this receptor: According to the report, autoreactive clonotypes were detected serially in the blood of the same patients and of different patients, but not in healthy controls. No sequences matching autoreactive T cell clones were contained in some blood memory CD4+ repertoires from patients and controls. Plots comparing CSF and blood CD4+ T cell clonotypes from the same patient highlighted HCRT-specific and TRIB2-specific autoreactive clonotypes. Patients and controls had similar numbers of sequenced blood memory CD4+ clonotypes, with averages of some 40,000 in patients and some 35,000 in controls.

As concerns this clone: Its antigen remains undetermined. No much larger clone is present one base from it, and per-base qualities are unavailable.

The sequencing sample was made of CD45RA- memory CD4+ T cells from PBMCs. This specimen's cell subset or site label, interpreted: memory T cells sorted ex vivo from peripheral blood. The sequence came from a human donor with narcolepsy. The V gene is TRBV6-1 and the J gene is TRBJ1-4; 7 bases in between match TRBD1. CDR3 reads: CASSEQGQSNEKLFF. The DNA sequence reads TGTGCCAGCAGTGAACAGGGACAGTCTAATGAAAAACTGTTTTTT.